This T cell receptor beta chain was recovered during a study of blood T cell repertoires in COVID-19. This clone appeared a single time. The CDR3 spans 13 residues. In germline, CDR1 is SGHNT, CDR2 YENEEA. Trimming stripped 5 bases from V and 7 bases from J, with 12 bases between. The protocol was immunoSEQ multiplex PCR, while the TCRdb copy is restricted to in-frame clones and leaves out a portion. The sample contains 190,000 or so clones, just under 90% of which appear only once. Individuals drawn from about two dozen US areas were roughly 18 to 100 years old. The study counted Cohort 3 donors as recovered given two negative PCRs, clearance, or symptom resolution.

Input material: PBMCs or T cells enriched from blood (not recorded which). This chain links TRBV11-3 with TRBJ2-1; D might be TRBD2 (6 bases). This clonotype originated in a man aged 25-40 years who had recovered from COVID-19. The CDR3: CASSRERRNEQFF. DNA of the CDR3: TGTGCCAGCAGCCGGGAGCGGAGAAATGAGCAGTTCTTC.